This TCR beta chain was found in a study of OX40 agonist ivuxolimab in advanced cancers. Libraries were prepared by immunoSEQ multiplex PCR; TCRdb keeps only in-frame clonotypes and omits some of them. This table holds 83,000 or so clones, 85% to 95% found once. CDR3 length equals 13 residues. CDR1 and CDR2 (germline): SQVTM, ANQGSEA. The trim removed 4 bases at V and 2 bases at J, leaving 2 bases unmatched. This TCR derives from an adult with an advanced solid tumor such as melanoma, head and neck, liver or kidney cancer. This sample comprised CD4+ or CD8+ T cells sorted from blood, obtained in a trial of the OX40 agonist ivuxolimab. The chain combines TRBV29-1 with TRBJ1-5; 7 bases are shared with TRBD1. The CDR3 protein is CSVGQGGNQPQHF. The CDR3 DNA follows: TGCAGCGTTGGGCAGGGGGGCAATCAGCCCCAGCATTTT.